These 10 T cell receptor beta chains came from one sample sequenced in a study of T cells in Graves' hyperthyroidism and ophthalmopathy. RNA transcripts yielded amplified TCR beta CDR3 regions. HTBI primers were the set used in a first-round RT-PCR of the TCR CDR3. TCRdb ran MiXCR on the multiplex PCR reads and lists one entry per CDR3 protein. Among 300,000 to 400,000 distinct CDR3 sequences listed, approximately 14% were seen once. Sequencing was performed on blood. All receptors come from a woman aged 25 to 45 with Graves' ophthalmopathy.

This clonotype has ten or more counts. As DNA, the CDR3 is TGTGCCAGCAGTTCCTCAACTGGTGGAAAACTGTTTTTT. As protein: CASSSSTGGKLFF. The gene calls are TRBV12-3 or TRBV12-4 and TRBJ1-4; no definite D call. Trimming took 4 bases from V and 10 from J, leaving 13 bases between them. The CDR3 sequence is 13 residues long.

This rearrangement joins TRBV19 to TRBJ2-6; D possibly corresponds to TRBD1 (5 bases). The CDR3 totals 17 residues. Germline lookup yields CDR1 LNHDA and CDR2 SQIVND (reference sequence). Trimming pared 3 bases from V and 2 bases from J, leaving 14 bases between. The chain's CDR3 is CASSIWQGLPGANVLTF. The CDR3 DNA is TGTGCCAGTAGTATTTGGCAGGGTCTTCCTGGGGCCAACGTCCTGACTTTC.

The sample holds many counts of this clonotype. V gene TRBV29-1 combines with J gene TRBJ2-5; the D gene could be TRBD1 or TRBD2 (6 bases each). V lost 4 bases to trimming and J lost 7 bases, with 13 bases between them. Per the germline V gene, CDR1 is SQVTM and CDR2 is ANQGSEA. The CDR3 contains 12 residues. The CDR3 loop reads CSVGGEGGTQYF. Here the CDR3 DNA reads TGCAGCGTTGGCGGGGAAGGGGGGACCCAGTACTTC.

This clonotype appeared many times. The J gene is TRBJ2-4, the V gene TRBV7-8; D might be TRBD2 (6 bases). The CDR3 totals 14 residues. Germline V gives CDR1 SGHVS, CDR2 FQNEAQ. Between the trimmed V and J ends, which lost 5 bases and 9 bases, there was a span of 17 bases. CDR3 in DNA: TGTGCCAGCAGCGTCGGGACTTTTCTGAGCATTCAGTACTTC. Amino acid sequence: CASSVGTFLSIQYF.

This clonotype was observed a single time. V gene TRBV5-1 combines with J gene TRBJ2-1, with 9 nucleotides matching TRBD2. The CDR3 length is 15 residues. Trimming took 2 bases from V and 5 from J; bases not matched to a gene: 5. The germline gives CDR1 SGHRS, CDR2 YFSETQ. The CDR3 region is CASSFLAGRDNEQFF. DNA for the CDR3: TGCGCCAGCAGCTTTCTAGCGGGGCGCGACAATGAGCAGTTCTTC.

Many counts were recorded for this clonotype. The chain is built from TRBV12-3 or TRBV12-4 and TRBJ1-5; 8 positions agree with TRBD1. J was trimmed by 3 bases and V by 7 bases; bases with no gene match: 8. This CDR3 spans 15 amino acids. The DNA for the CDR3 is TGTGCCAGCAACCCGACAGGGGCCACCAATCAGCCCCAGCATTTT. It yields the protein CASNPTGATNQPQHF.

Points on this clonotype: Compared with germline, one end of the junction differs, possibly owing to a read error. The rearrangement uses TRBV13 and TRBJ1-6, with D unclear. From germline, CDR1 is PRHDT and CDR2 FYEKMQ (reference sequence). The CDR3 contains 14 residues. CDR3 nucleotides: TGTGCCAGCAGCCTAGGACGGTCCAATTCACCCCTCCACTTT. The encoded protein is CASSLGRSNSPLHF.

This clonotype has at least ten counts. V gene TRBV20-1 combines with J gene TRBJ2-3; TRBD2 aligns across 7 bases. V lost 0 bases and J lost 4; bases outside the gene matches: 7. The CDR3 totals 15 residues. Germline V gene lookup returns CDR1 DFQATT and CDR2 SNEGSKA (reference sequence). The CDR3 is CSARDVGGDSDTQYF. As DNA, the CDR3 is TGCAGTGCTAGAGATGTGGGGGGGGATTCAGATACGCAGTATTTT.

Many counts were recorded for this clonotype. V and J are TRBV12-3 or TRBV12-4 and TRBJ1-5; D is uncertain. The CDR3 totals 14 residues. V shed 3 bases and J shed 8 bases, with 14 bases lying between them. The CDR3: CASSFGRGFKPQHF. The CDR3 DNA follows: TGTGCCAGCAGTTTCGGGCGAGGGTTTAAGCCCCAGCATTTT.

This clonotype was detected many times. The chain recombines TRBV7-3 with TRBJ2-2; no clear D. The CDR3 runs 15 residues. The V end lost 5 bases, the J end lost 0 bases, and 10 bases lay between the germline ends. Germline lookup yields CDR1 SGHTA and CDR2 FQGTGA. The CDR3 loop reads CASSPVGTNTGELFF. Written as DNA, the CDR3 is TGTGCCAGCAGCCCCGTGGGCACGAACACCGGGGAGCTGTTTTTT.